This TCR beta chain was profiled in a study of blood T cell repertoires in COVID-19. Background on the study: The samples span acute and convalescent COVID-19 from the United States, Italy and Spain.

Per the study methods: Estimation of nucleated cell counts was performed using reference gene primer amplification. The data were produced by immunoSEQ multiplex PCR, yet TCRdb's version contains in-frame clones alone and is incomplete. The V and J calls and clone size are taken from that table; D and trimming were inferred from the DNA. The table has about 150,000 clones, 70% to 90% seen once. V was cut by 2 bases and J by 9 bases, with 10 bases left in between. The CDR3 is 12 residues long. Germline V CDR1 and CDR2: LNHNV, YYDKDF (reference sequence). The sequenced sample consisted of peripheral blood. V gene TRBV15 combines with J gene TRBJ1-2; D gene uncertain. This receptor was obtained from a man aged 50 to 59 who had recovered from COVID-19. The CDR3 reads CATSRTEDSYTF. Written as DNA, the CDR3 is TGTGCCACCAGCAGAACAGAAGATAGCTACACCTTC.